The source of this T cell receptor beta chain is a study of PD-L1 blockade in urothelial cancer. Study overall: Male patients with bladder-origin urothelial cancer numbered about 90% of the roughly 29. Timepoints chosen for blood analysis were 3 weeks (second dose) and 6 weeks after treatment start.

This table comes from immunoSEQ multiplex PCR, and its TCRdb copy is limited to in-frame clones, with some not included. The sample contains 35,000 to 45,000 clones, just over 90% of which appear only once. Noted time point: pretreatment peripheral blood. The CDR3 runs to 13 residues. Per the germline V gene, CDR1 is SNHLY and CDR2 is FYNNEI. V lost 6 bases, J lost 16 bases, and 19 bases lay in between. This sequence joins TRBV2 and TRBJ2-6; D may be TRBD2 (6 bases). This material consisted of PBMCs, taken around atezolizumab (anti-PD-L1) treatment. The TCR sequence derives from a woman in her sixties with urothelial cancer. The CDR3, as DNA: TGTGCCAGCAGCCCGAGCTTTTTCGGGGGACTGACTTTC. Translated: CASSPSFFGGLTF.